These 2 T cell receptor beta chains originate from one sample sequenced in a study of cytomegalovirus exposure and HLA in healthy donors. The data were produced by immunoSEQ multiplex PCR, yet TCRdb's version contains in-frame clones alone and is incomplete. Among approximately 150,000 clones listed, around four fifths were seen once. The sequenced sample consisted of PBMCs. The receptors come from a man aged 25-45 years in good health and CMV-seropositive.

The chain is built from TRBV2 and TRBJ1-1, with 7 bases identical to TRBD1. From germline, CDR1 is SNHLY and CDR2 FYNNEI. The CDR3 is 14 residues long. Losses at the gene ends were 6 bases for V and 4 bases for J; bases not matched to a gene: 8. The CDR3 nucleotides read TGTGCCAGCAGATGGACAGGAGGCGGCACTGAAGCTTTCTTT. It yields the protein CASRWTGGGTEAFF.

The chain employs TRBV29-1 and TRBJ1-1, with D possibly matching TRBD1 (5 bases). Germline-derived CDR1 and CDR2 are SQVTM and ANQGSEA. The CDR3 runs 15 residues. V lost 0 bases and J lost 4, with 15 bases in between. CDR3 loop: CSVEDRGEGGTEAFF. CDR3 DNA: TGCAGCGTTGAAGATCGGGGGGAGGGCGGCACTGAAGCTTTCTTT. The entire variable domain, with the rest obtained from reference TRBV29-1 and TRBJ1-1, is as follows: SAVISQKPSRDICQRGTSLTIQCQVDSQVTMMFWYRQQPGQSLTLIATANQGSEATYESGFVIDKFPISRPNLTFSTLTVSNMSPEDSSIYLCSVEDRGEGGTEAFFGQGTRLTVV.